These 2 T cell receptor beta chains were all obtained from the same sample, sequenced in a study of blood T cell repertoires in COVID-19 (dated by TCRdb to the early 2020s). Library generation was performed with the immunoSEQ multiplex PCR assay. Imported from immuneACCESS, the table was reduced by TCRdb to in-frame sequences with V and J called. These copies leave out some clones; in studies compared against another copy, an unresolved V gene accounts for under half, and the cause of the remainder is not known. This sample holds some 270,000 clones; roughly 89% were observed only once. Of the sample, 1.5% is held by the ten largest clones. The sequencing sample was made of peripheral blood. Receptors originate from a woman in her 40s who had recovered from COVID-19.

The chain has TRBV3-1 (or the pseudogene TRBV3-2) and TRBJ2-2, with D perhaps assigned TRBD1 or TRBD2 (6 bases each). There are 13 residues in the CDR3. Germline CDR1 is LGHDT and CDR2 is YNNKEL (reference sequence). Trimming took off 6 bases at V and 7 bases at J, with 12 bases between the two ends. Here the CDR3 reads CASRQQGGGELFF. CDR3 in DNA: TGTGCCAGCAGACAACAGGGAGGCGGGGAGCTGTTTTTT.

The rearrangement links TRBV5-1 to TRBJ1-2; D is uncertain. V was trimmed by 6 bases and J by 7 bases, leaving 19 bases between them. The CDR3 totals 14 residues. CDR1 and CDR2 from the germline V gene are SGHRS and YFSETQ. CDR3 sequence (DNA): TGCGCCAGCAAGCCCCCCGGGGTGGGTGGTGGCTACACCTTC. Encoded protein: CASKPPGVGGGYTF.